This T cell receptor beta chain was sequenced in a study of STAT5B mutations in CD4+ large granular lymphocyte leukemia (dated by TCRdb to between 2021 and 2024). At the level of the whole study: Among the healthy controls, the CDR3 'QG' motif was associated with a particular HLA allele. Flow cytometry on FACSCanto II or FACSVerse showed that the purified fractions were more than 95% pure among lymphocytes. TCRbeta repertoires of CD4+ T-cell large granular lymphocyte leukemia patients were compared with those of healthy blood donors. The paper as a whole reports these results and caveats: CD4-sorted patient repertoires appeared more clonal than healthy CD4+ repertoires, and this difference persisted after removing the putative leukemic clones. Enrichment of TRBV06-family usage was observed among the top patient clones (8/27) relative to healthy controls (2/35). The data were not HLA-matched, and the higher clonality in CD4+ T-LGLL than in CD8+ T-LGLL could be due to the relatively small sample size. The main leukemic clonotypes were found to be private to each patient, although about a quarter of the main leukemic clonotypes were detected at low frequency in the non-leukemic repertoires of other patients.

TCRbeta rearrangements were sequenced from genomic DNA using the immunoSEQ assay at survey resolution. Per the original workflow: In the TCR sequencing data, the lowest productive clonotype frequency that could be detected was 2.59 x 10-5. Analyses included only productive TCRbeta rearrangements, meaning complete and in-frame sequences. Clonality for each sample was calculated as Simpson clonality in the immunoSEQ Analyzer version 3.0. Based on frequency, clones were grouped as very rare, small, medium, large (1-20%) or hyperexpanded (>20%). Generation probabilities were estimated with OLGA 1.2.3, V-gene circos plots were generated with VDJtools, specificities were searched for in VDJdb, and CDR3 motifs were identified with GLIPH. The table was pulled from immuneACCESS by TCRdb, which kept in-frame rearrangements only. Such tables lose some clones; where checked, under half of the loss comes from unresolved V genes, and the rest has no known cause. V, J and clone size are those of that table, while D and trimming were read from the DNA. This sample lists around 35,000 clones; around four fifths were detected once. The ten most abundant clones make up about 0.3% of the sample.

Buffy coats from around 37 blood donors, supplied by the Finnish Red Cross blood service, were used as healthy controls. All TCR-sequenced material derived from peripheral blood: patient blood samples and healthy donor buffy coats. Ficoll-Hypaque gradient centrifugation was used to isolate peripheral blood mononuclear cells. For the healthy controls, CD4+ cells were obtained from buffy coats by magnetic purification. Genomic DNA was extracted with the Gentra Puregene Cell and Tissue kit and quantified on a Qubit 2.0 fluorometer. Reading from cysteine to phenylalanine, the CDR3 counts 17 amino acids. The only DNA kept is the CDR3, 51 bases in frame from the first base. Trimming leaves V shorter by 6 bases and J shorter by 0 bases, with the junction holding 9 bases beyond the gene matches. CDR1 and CDR2 were assigned from the germline V gene (reference sequence) as LNHDA and SQIVND. Details on this clone: The target of this receptor is not known. Per-base quality was not reported, and no clone a single base away is much larger than it.

The clonotype comes from a human donor in good health. The receptor chain draws on TRBV19 and TRBJ1-4, and 8 junctional nucleotides match TRBD1. The sequenced sample was CD4+ T cells from blood buffy coats. The sequenced DNA: TGTGCCAGTAGCACCGGGACAGGATTTTCAACTAATGAAAAACTGTTTTTT. The encoded protein is CASSTGTGFSTNEKLFF.